One TCR beta chain is described in this entry. Original data processing: Reference gene primer amplification in the assay estimated nucleated cell counts. Libraries were prepared by immunoSEQ multiplex PCR; TCRdb keeps only in-frame clonotypes and omits some of them. The DNA gave D and trimming, while V, J and clone size come from that table. Seen here are approximately 390,000 clones, around 87% observed once, and the top ten hold about 2.3%. The data are from a study of blood T cell repertoires in COVID-19. The overall study: From the United States, Italy and Spain came samples of acute and convalescent COVID-19. T cells, B-cell-depleted T cells, or PBMCs supplied cDNA or gDNA.

The germline V gene encodes CDR1 MNHEY and CDR2 SMNVEV (reference sequence). The CDR3 is 14 residues long. V lost 4 bases to trimming and J lost 8 bases; unmatched junction nucleotides: 6. The sequence was obtained from a woman aged 55-69 years with COVID-19, enrolled during active disease. The chain couples TRBV27 to TRBJ1-4; 8 bases map to TRBD1. The sample comprised peripheral blood. CDR3 sequence (DNA): TGTGCCAGCAGTTGGGACAGGTATCGGGAAAAACTGTTTTTT. Translation gives CASSWDRYREKLFF.